The 21 T cell receptor beta chains below were found in one sample sequenced in a study of blood T cells in healthy people across ages. A second PCR, run for roughly 6 to 11 cycles, used a sample-barcoded 5' primer plus a J-beta primer mix. TCRdb re-analysed the 5' RACE reads in MiXCR, keeping a single row per CDR3 protein. The sample comprises roughly 700,000 distinct CDR3 sequences, approximately 50% of which are singletons, and around a third rests with the top ten. Sequencing was performed on blood. Receptors originate from a woman in her fifties or sixties in good health.

The rearrangement uses TRBV20-1 and TRBJ2-1; 8 nucleotides match TRBD2. Per germline, CDR1 DFQATT and CDR2 SNEGSKA (reference sequence). CDR3 length: 13 amino acids. CDR3 amino acids: CGGLAGGNNEQFF. In DNA form, the CDR3 reads TGCGGGGGCTTGGCGGGAGGTAACAATGAGCAGTTCTTC.

A note on this clonotype: One end of the junction is discordant with germline, which a read error may explain. CDR3 residues: CASGVGGTNTDTQYF. The CDR3 nucleotides are TGTGCCAGCGGCGTAGGTGGGACCAACACAGATACGCAGTATTTT. This sequence joins TRBV9 and TRBJ2-3; D is possibly TRBD1 or TRBD2 (5 bases each). This CDR3 is 15 amino acids long. Germline lookup yields CDR1 SGDLS and CDR2 YYNGEE.

The chain recombines TRBV18 with TRBJ2-7, with 12 nucleotides matching TRBD2. The CDR3 runs 17 residues. Unmatched junction bases numbered 8, after V lost 5 bases and J lost 0 bases. Germline values: CDR1 KGHSH, CDR2 LQKENI. CDR3 sequence reads: CASSSGTSGLSSYEQYF. CDR3 bases: TGTGCCAGCTCATCAGGGACTAGCGGGTTGAGCTCCTACGAGCAGTACTTC.

As regards this clonotype: Germline is not matched at one junction end, which may reflect a read error. This sequence joins TRBV4-1 and TRBJ2-7, with 11 positions matching TRBD2. CDR1 is MGHRA, CDR2 YSYEKL, per germline. The CDR3 is 15 residues long. CDR3 DNA sequence: TGCGCCAACAGCCGCCTACTAACTAGCGGGAGCGAGCAGTACTTC. It yields the protein CANSRLLTSGSEQYF.

The chain recombines TRBV29-1 with TRBJ2-1, with D possibly matching TRBD1 (6 bases). The J call may not be correct, given that the DNA end is closer to TRBJ2-7. This CDR3 is built from 15 residues. Germline V gives CDR1 SQVTM, CDR2 ANQGSEA. This chain's CDR3 is CSVEGTTFSYNEQYF. Written as DNA, the CDR3 is TGCAGCGTAGAGGGGACAACCTTCTCCTACAATGAGCAGTACTTC.

The chain recombines TRBV18 with TRBJ2-4, with D tentatively TRBD1 (6 bases). Trimming removed 2 bases at V and 13 bases at J, with 18 bases between. This CDR3 comprises 14 residues. Germline V lookup: CDR1 KGHSH, CDR2 LQKENI. The CDR3 nucleotides read TGTGCCAGCTCACCAGGACAGAGGGCGGAGGAGCAGTACTTC. Its protein product is CASSPGQRAEEQYF.

This clonotype was seen only a few times. The chain carries TRBV10-3 and TRBJ2-7; D possibly corresponds to TRBD1 (5 bases). V was clipped by 3 bases and J by 6 bases, with 21 bases between them. Germline V lookup: CDR1 ENHRY, CDR2 SYGVKD. The CDR3 is made up of 16 amino acids. The CDR3 spells CAISERLGQGISEQYF. The CDR3 DNA sequence: TGTGCCATCAGTGAAAGGTTAGGACAAGGGATTTCCGAGCAGTACTTC.

This clonotype occurred a few times. This chain joins TRBV6-5 and TRBJ2-4; 14 bases align to TRBD2. CDR3 length: 18 residues. The J segment lost 1 base and the V segment lost 4 bases, leaving 6 bases of the junction unmatched. The V gene's germline CDR1 is MNHEY and CDR2 SVGAGI. CDR3 in amino acids: CASSLGLAGDLAKNIQYF. The CDR3 coding sequence is TGTGCCAGCAGTTTGGGACTAGCGGGAGATTTGGCCAAAAACATTCAGTACTTC.

Details on this clonotype: One junction end disagrees with the germline gene, perhaps due to a read error. The V call is TRBV5-1, the J call TRBJ1-4; D gene unclear. The CDR3 is 15 amino acids. Per germline, CDR1 SGHRS and CDR2 YFSETQ. In DNA, the CDR3 is TGCGCCAGCAGCCTAGCGTGGACGGGGAATGGAAAACTGTTTTTT. Amino acid sequence: CASSLAWTGNGKLFF.

The chain recombines TRBV7-3 with TRBJ2-7; a weak D match, TRBD2 (6 bases). Germline CDR1 is SGHTA and CDR2 is FQGTGA. CDR3 size: 15 residues. Deletions cut 4 bases from V and 7 bases from J, with 20 bases between. The CDR3, as DNA: TGTGCCAGCAGCTCTCCCGGCGGGATGGGCAATGAGCAGTACTTC. This codes for CASSSPGGMGNEQYF.

This chain links TRBV7-2 with TRBJ2-7; tentatively, D is TRBD1 or TRBD2 (5 bases each). The germline V gene encodes CDR1 SGHTA and CDR2 FQGNSA. With 3 bases removed from V and 7 bases from J, the gap between germline ends came to 22 bases. This CDR3 has 16 amino acids. This chain's CDR3 is CASSFGTMSSYNEQYF. DNA for the CDR3: TGTGCCAGCAGCTTTGGGACCATGAGCTCCTACAATGAGCAGTACTTC.

The V gene is TRBV6-5, the J gene TRBJ2-7; D possibly corresponds to TRBD1 (6 bases). The CDR3 runs 14 residues. The ends were cut back, 1 base at V and 0 bases at J, with 7 bases in the middle. CDR1 and CDR2 from the germline V gene are MNHEY and SVGAGI. The CDR3 loop reads CASSYWGPSYEQYF. In DNA form, the CDR3 reads TGTGCCAGCAGTTACTGGGGGCCCTCCTACGAGCAGTACTTC.

This clonotype has only a few counts. The chain combines TRBV20-1 with TRBJ1-1; perhaps TRBD1 as D (5 bases). CDR1 is DFQATT, CDR2 SNEGSKA, per germline (reference sequence). The CDR3 length is 15 residues. V was shortened by 3 bases and J by 2 bases, with 16 bases between the two germline ends. For the CDR3, the DNA is TGCAGTGCTAGGGAACTGGGGACTAGTAACACTGAAGCTTTCTTT. Its translation is CSARELGTSNTEAFF.

The CDR3 region is CASSQPTGYRTEAFF. The CDR3 DNA is TGTGCCAGCAGCCAACCGACAGGGTACCGCACTGAAGCTTTCTTT. The genes are TRBV27 and TRBJ1-1, with 7 positions matching TRBD1. Germline loops: CDR1 MNHEY, CDR2 SMNVEV (reference sequence). The V gene end was trimmed by 6 bases and the J gene end by 4 bases; junction bases not matched to a gene: 11. The CDR3 has 15 residues.

V usage is TRBV6-2 or TRBV6-3 and J usage is TRBJ2-7, with D maybe TRBD1 (5 bases). V lost 6 bases to trimming and J lost 3 bases, with 12 bases between them. Germline values: CDR1 MNHEY, CDR2 SVGEGT. The CDR3 sequence is 13 residues long. The CDR3, as DNA: TGTGCCAGCAGAACTCCAGGGATCTACGAGCAGTACTTC. It specifies CASRTPGIYEQYF.

J is TRBJ1-1 and V is TRBV2; no clear D. This CDR3 is built from 13 residues. Per the germline V gene, CDR1 is SNHLY and CDR2 is FYNNEI. Trimming stripped 8 bases from V and 2 bases from J, with 12 bases between. The CDR3 region has the DNA TGTGCCAGCGGCTGGGGTCCCAACACTGAAGCTTTCTTT. Amino acid sequence: CASGWGPNTEAFF.

This clonotype was counted between two and nine times. The chain joins TRBV7-2 to TRBJ2-5; D call uncertain. The length of the CDR3 is 13 residues. V lost 1 base to trimming and J lost 5 bases, with 8 bases between them. CDR1 SGHTA and CDR2 FQGNSA come from the germline V gene. The CDR3 bases are TGTGCCAGCAGCTTAGTGGGTCCTGAGACCCAGTACTTC. Translated: CASSLVGPETQYF. Filled out from reference TRBV7-2 and TRBJ2-5, the complete variable domain reads GAGVSQSPSNKVTEKGKDVELRCDPISGHTALYWYRQSLGQGLEFLIYFQGNSAPDKSGLPSDRFSAERTGGSVSTLTIQRTQQEDSAVYLCASSLVGPETQYFGPGTRLLVL.

The chain combines TRBV20-1 with TRBJ2-2; 10 nucleotides line up with TRBD2. V shed 6 bases and J 3 bases; nucleotides not matched to a gene: 7. The length of the CDR3 is 15 residues. CDR1 and CDR2 (germline): DFQATT, SNEGSKA (reference sequence). The CDR3 sequence: CSASPLAGDTGELFF. The CDR3 nucleotides are TGCAGTGCCAGTCCTCTAGCGGGAGACACCGGGGAGCTGTTTTTT.

The chain uses TRBV27 and TRBJ2-1, with 8 nucleotides matching TRBD2. Trimming took 5 bases from V and 4 from J; bases not matched to a gene: 7. This CDR3 has 15 amino acids. Germline V CDR1 and CDR2: MNHEY, SMNVEV (reference sequence). CDR3: CASSPSGRKYNEQFF. The CDR3 DNA follows: TGTGCCAGCAGTCCCAGCGGGAGAAAGTACAATGAGCAGTTCTTC.

The chain couples TRBV12-5 to TRBJ2-1; D is uncertain. Per the germline V gene, CDR1 is LGHNT and CDR2 is FRNRAP. The CDR3 runs to 11 residues. V lost 2 bases, J lost 7 bases, and 3 bases lay in between. The CDR3 here is CASGLINEQFF. CDR3 coding DNA: TGTGCTAGTGGTTTGATAAATGAGCAGTTCTTC.

This clonotype was counted ten times or more. This sequence joins TRBV27 and TRBJ2-1, with TRBD1 as a possible D gene (6 bases). The CDR3 contains 16 residues. Germline V CDR1 and CDR2: MNHEY, SMNVEV (reference sequence). Deletions cut 2 bases from V and 7 bases from J, with 18 bases between. CDR3 in amino acids: CASSLGVEDRPNEQFF. The CDR3 region has the DNA TGTGCCAGCAGTTTAGGGGTGGAGGACAGACCTAATGAGCAGTTCTTC.